The 31 T cell receptor beta chains in this list originate from one sample, sequenced in a study of technical replicates of blood from a few donors. This table comes from immunoSEQ multiplex PCR, and its TCRdb copy is limited to in-frame clones, with some not included. Here the sample spans about 69,000 clones, about 90% being singletons. Sequenced sample: PBMCs. The receptor source for this set is a human donor in good health. Some clones in this sample may be carry-over from other donors' samples.

The chain is built from TRBV29-1 and TRBJ2-7; 11 nucleotides align to TRBD1. The CDR3 length is 16 residues. Trimming cost V 7 bases and J 0 bases; bases outside gene matches: 11. CDR1 SQVTM and CDR2 ANQGSEA come from the germline V gene. DNA of the CDR3: TGCAGCGCTCAGATTGGACAGGGGGCTCTCTCCTACGAGCAGTACTTC. As protein: CSAQIGQGALSYEQYF.

This clone appeared once. The chain couples TRBV18 to TRBJ1-6; unclear D gene. Trimming shortened V by 1 base and J by 7 bases, and 11 bases separated the two germline ends. The CDR3 loop spans 15 amino acids. CDR1 is KGHSH, CDR2 LQKENI, per germline. This chain's CDR3 is CASSPRAAENSPLHF. As DNA, the CDR3 is TGTGCCAGCTCACCACGGGCAGCTGAAAATTCACCCCTCCACTTT. Drawing the rest from reference TRBV18 and TRBJ1-6, the complete variable domain is NAGVMQNPRHLVRRRGQEARLRCSPMKGHSHVYWYRQLPEEGLKFMVYLQKENIIDESGMPKERFSAEFPKEGPSILRIQQVVRGDSAAYFCASSPRAAENSPLHFGNGTRLTVT.

The J gene is TRBJ2-7, the V gene TRBV6-1, with D perhaps matching TRBD1 (8 bases). The V end lost 2 bases, the J end lost 1 base, and 15 bases lay between the germline ends. This CDR3 region has 16 residues. CDR1 and CDR2 from the germline V gene are MNHNS and SASEGT. CDR3 nucleotide sequence: TGTGCCAGCAGTGAATCAACAGGGGGGGGGTCCTACGAGCAGTACTTC. Protein sequence: CASSESTGGGSYEQYF.

The table lists this clone with a count of one. J is TRBJ2-2 and V is TRBV5-1; 9 nucleotides line up with TRBD1. The germline V gene encodes CDR1 SGHRS and CDR2 YFSETQ. The J segment lost 4 bases and the V segment lost 4 bases, leaving 14 bases of the junction unmatched. CDR3 length: 18 residues. CDR3 DNA sequence: TGCGCCAGCAGCAAAACCGGGACAGGGTACGTCGCCACCGGGGAGCTGTTTTTT. Translation gives CASSKTGTGYVATGELFF.

This chain links TRBV19 with TRBJ1-2; D is perhaps TRBD1 (5 bases). This CDR3 is 15 amino acids long. Germline CDR1 LNHDA, CDR2 SQIVND (reference sequence). V was pared by 3 bases and J by 7 bases, with 18 bases between. The CDR3 region is CASSIGGGALRGYTF. The DNA of the CDR3 is TGTGCCAGTAGTATCGGGGGAGGGGCCCTACGTGGCTACACCTTC.

The chain has TRBV4-3 and TRBJ2-7, with 8 nucleotides matching TRBD1. Germline assignment: CDR1 LGHNA and CDR2 YSLEER. V lost 4 bases to trimming and J lost 0 bases; unmatched junction nucleotides: 5. CDR3 length equals 15 residues. CDR3 amino acids: CASSRGQGSSYEQYF. DNA of the CDR3: TGCGCCAGCAGCCGCGGACAGGGAAGCTCCTACGAGCAGTACTTC.

The genes are TRBV7-2 and TRBJ2-5; TRBD1 aligns across 7 bases. CDR1 is SGHTA and CDR2 is FQGNSA in the germline V gene. J gave up 3 bases and V 5 bases, and 9 bases lay outside the gene matches. There are 15 residues in the CDR3. This chain's CDR3 is CASSLGQTGKETQYF. The CDR3, as DNA: TGTGCCAGCAGCCTTGGTCAGACAGGGAAAGAGACCCAGTACTTC. Supplemented by reference TRBV7-2 and TRBJ2-5, the full variable domain reads GAGVSQSPSNKVTEKGKDVELRCDPISGHTALYWYRQSLGQGLEFLIYFQGNSAPDKSGLPSDRFSAERTGGSVSTLTIQRTQQEDSAVYLCASSLGQTGKETQYFGPGTRLLVL.

For the CDR3, the DNA is TGCGCCAGCAGGGGGACAGGGGCGAACACCGGGGAGCTGTTTTTT. It is translated as CASRGTGANTGELFF. The chain combines TRBV5-1 with TRBJ2-2; 10 bases map to TRBD1. Germline assignment: CDR1 SGHRS and CDR2 YFSETQ. The CDR3 totals 15 residues. The junction had 1 base not matched to a gene; V was cut back by 5 bases and J by 0 bases.

The J gene is TRBJ2-2, the V gene TRBV27; D is unclear. V was shortened by 5 bases and J by 0 bases, with 13 bases between the two germline ends. The CDR3 covers 16 residues. CDR1 MNHEY and CDR2 SMNVEV come from the germline V gene (reference sequence). The CDR3 loop reads CASSHASLANTGELFF. For the CDR3, the DNA is TGTGCCAGCAGTCACGCGTCCTTAGCGAACACCGGGGAGCTGTTTTTT.

The chain joins TRBV13 to TRBJ1-6; D is undetermined. V lost 1 base to trimming and J lost 14 bases, with 6 bases between them. The germline V gene has CDR1 PRHDT and CDR2 FYEKMQ (reference sequence). This CDR3 is 11 amino acids long. The CDR3 sequence: CASSLDGALHF. CDR3 sequence (DNA): TGTGCCAGCAGCTTAGACGGGGCCCTCCACTTT. The complete variable domain, with remaining parts taken from reference TRBV13 and TRBJ1-6, reads AAGVIQSPRHLIKEKRETATLKCYPIPRHDTVYWYQQGPGQDPQFLISFYEKMQSDKGSIPDRFSAQQFSDYHSELNMSSLELGDSALYFCASSLDGALHFGNGTRLTVT.

The rearrangement joins TRBV27 to TRBJ2-7; the match to TRBD2 covers 8 bases. CDR1 and CDR2 (germline): MNHEY, SMNVEV (reference sequence). The CDR3 totals 14 residues. V shed 3 bases and J 5 bases; nucleotides not matched to a gene: 6. The CDR3 is CASSLQREFDEQYF. In nucleotides, the CDR3 is TGTGCCAGCAGTTTGCAGCGGGAGTTCGACGAGCAGTACTTC.

This clone has more than one count but fewer than ten. This chain joins TRBV29-1 and TRBJ1-1, with D unresolved. V was cut by 3 bases and J by 5 bases, with 10 bases left in between. This CDR3 region has 12 residues. Germline CDR1 and CDR2: SQVTM and ANQGSEA. Here the CDR3 reads CSVESGGTEAFF. The CDR3 DNA reads as TGCAGCGTTGAGTCCGGAGGTACTGAAGCTTTCTTT.

The chain couples TRBV5-1 to TRBJ2-2; 7 bases map to TRBD1. Germline-derived CDR1 and CDR2 are SGHRS and YFSETQ. The length of the CDR3 is 14 residues. Trimming at V came to 3 bases and at J to 3 bases, leaving 2 bases not matched to a gene. This CDR3 is CASSSTGDTGELFF. The CDR3, as DNA: TGCGCCAGCAGCTCCACAGGGGACACCGGGGAGCTGTTTTTT.

This chain's CDR3 is CASSGTSGYSYEQYF. The CDR3 DNA reads as TGTGCCAGCAGTGGGACTAGCGGCTACTCCTACGAGCAGTACTTC. The chain couples TRBV2 to TRBJ2-7; 10 bases map to TRBD2. Germline CDR1 is SNHLY and CDR2 is FYNNEI. V shed 4 bases and J 0 bases; nucleotides not matched to a gene: 3. The CDR3 is 15 amino acids.

As regards this clone: The same CDR3 also results from other DNA sequences found in this sample. This chain uses TRBV4-1 with TRBJ1-2; 7 bases line up with TRBD1. This CDR3 is 15 amino acids long. The junction had 4 bases not matched to a gene; V was cut back by 1 base and J by 2 bases. Germline CDR1 MGHRA, CDR2 YSYEKL. CDR3 in DNA: TGCGCCAGCAGCCAAGGACAGGGTGCCAACTATGGCTACACCTTC. This sequence encodes CASSQGQGANYGYTF.

V and J are TRBV6-6 and TRBJ2-1; the D gene is possibly TRBD1 (6 bases). CDR1 is MNHNY and CDR2 is SVGAGI in the germline V gene (reference sequence). With 3 bases removed from V and 10 bases from J, the gap between germline ends came to 13 bases. This CDR3 spans 13 amino acids. CDR3 sequence (DNA): TGTGCCAGCAGTTATACGTGGGGGCCCGAGCAGTTCTTC. Its translation is CASSYTWGPEQFF.

The count of this clone is one. The chain joins TRBV27 to TRBJ1-1; D possibly corresponds to TRBD1 (6 bases). From germline, CDR1 is MNHEY and CDR2 SMNVEV (reference sequence). The CDR3 runs 14 residues. V was clipped by 4 bases and J by 3 bases, with 12 bases between them. In DNA form, the CDR3 reads TGTGCCAGCAGTTCCAGGGGAGGGGACACTGAAGCTTTCTTT. Protein: CASSSRGGDTEAFF.

The rearrangement links TRBV7-9 to TRBJ1-2; the D is unclear. The V end lost 1 base, the J end lost 7 bases, and 16 bases lay between the germline ends. Per the germline V gene, CDR1 is SEHNR and CDR2 is FQNEAQ (reference sequence). The CDR3 spans 15 residues. The CDR3 loop reads CASSLEIGSRLGYTF. Written as DNA, the CDR3 is TGTGCCAGCAGCTTAGAGATTGGGAGCCGCCTTGGCTACACCTTC.

The chain recombines TRBV27 with TRBJ1-5; possible D gene TRBD1, 5 bases. This CDR3 contains 13 residues. Germline lookup yields CDR1 MNHEY and CDR2 SMNVEV (reference sequence). Deletions cut 0 bases from V and 6 bases from J, with 6 bases between. CDR3 DNA: TGTGCCAGCAGTTTATCAGGGGTTCAGCCCCAGCATTTT. Its translation is CASSLSGVQPQHF.

The chain has TRBV14 and TRBJ2-3, with D hard to call. Looked up from germline, CDR1 is SGHDN and CDR2 is FVKESK. The CDR3 is made up of 17 amino acids. Trimming stripped 0 bases from V and 1 base from J, with 14 bases between. This CDR3 is CASSQESLVSGTDTQYF. The CDR3 DNA sequence: TGTGCCAGCAGCCAAGAATCCTTAGTGTCGGGCACAGATACGCAGTATTTT.

The chain employs TRBV10-3 and TRBJ2-1, with 8 bases fitting TRBD2. The CDR3 is 14 residues long. Unmatched junction bases numbered 7, after V lost 7 bases and J lost 5 bases. CDR1 is ENHRY, CDR2 SYGVKD, per germline. Written as DNA, the CDR3 is TGTGCCATCATGGCTAGCGGGCTCAACAATGAGCAGTTCTTC. Amino acids: CAIMASGLNNEQFF.

This chain links TRBV7-2 with TRBJ1-5; D might be TRBD1 (5 bases). CDR1 and CDR2 (germline): SGHTA, FQGNSA. Trimming took off 5 bases at V and 0 bases at J, with 11 bases between the two ends. The CDR3 is 15 amino acids. The CDR3 DNA reads TGTGCCAGCAGCGAACAGGTGGATAGCAATCAGCCCCAGCATTTT. It encodes CASSEQVDSNQPQHF.

The chain employs TRBV4-3 and TRBJ1-3; D may be TRBD1 (6 bases). Trimming removed 4 bases at V and 1 base at J, with 11 bases between. Germline assignment: CDR1 LGHNA and CDR2 YSLEER. The CDR3 runs to 15 residues. CDR3 amino acids: CASSLDRLSGNTIYF. The CDR3 bases are TGCGCCAGCAGCCTAGACAGGTTGTCTGGAAACACCATATATTTT.

The V call is TRBV19, the J call TRBJ1-2; D not resolved. Trimming stripped 4 bases from V and 1 base from J, with 10 bases between. Germline V lookup: CDR1 LNHDA, CDR2 SQIVND (reference sequence). The CDR3 spans 14 residues. CDR3 protein: CASSRGSDNYGYTF. CDR3 nucleotides: TGTGCCAGTAGTAGAGGTTCGGATAACTATGGCTACACCTTC.

The rearrangement uses TRBV30 and TRBJ1-6; D is unresolved. V lost 5 bases, J lost 0 bases, and 5 bases lay in between. Per the germline V gene, CDR1 is GTSNPN and CDR2 is SVGIG (reference sequence). The CDR3 sequence is 13 residues long. CDR3 region: CAWGSSYNSPLHF. The CDR3 DNA follows: TGTGCCTGGGGGAGCTCCTATAATTCACCCCTCCACTTT. The full variable domain, rest sourced from reference TRBV30 and TRBJ1-6, is SQTIHQWPATLVQPVGSPLSLECTVEGTSNPNLYWYRQAAGRGLQLLFYSVGIGQISSEVPQNLSASRPQDRQFILSSKKLLLSDSGFYLCAWGSSYNSPLHFGNGTRLTVT.

J is TRBJ1-5 and V is TRBV6-5; D gene uncertain. V was pared by 5 bases and J by 2 bases, with 13 bases between. The germline V gene has CDR1 MNHEY and CDR2 SVGAGI. The CDR3 extends over 15 amino acids. DNA of the CDR3: TGTGCCAGCAGTCGGGAAGGGATTGGCAATCAGCCCCAGCATTTT. Translated: CASSREGIGNQPQHF.

The chain combines TRBV4-3 with TRBJ2-1; no clear D. V gave up 0 bases and J gave up 9 bases, with 21 bases separating them. The CDR3 is 17 residues long. Germline V gene data show CDR1 as LGHNA and CDR2 as YSLEER. In DNA, the CDR3 is TGCGCCAGCAGCCAAGAAAGGTCCCGCCGGGTCCCAATTGAGCAGTTCTTC. It is translated as CASSQERSRRVPIEQFF.

The chain carries TRBV9 and TRBJ2-5; D gene ambiguous. The germline V gene encodes CDR1 SGDLS and CDR2 YYNGEE. Between the trimmed V and J ends, which lost 1 base and 5 bases, there was a span of 12 bases. This CDR3 region has 14 residues. CDR3 region: CASSVFGKMETQYF. CDR3 in DNA: TGTGCCAGCAGCGTATTCGGTAAAATGGAGACCCAGTACTTC. Together with reference TRBV9 and TRBJ2-5, the CDR3 gives the full variable domain: DSGVTQTPKHLITATGQRVTLRCSPRSGDLSVYWYQQSLDQGLQFLIQYYNGEERAKGNILERFSAQQFPDLHSELNLSSLELGDSALYFCASSVFGKMETQYFGPGTRLLVL.

The chain employs TRBV6-6 and TRBJ1-4, with D possibly being TRBD1 (5 bases). The V gene's germline CDR1 is MNHNY and CDR2 SVGAGI (reference sequence). Trimming stripped 7 bases from V and 8 bases from J, with 23 bases between. The CDR3 runs 16 residues. CDR3 sequence: CASTLTPAGGGEKLFF. In DNA form, the CDR3 reads TGTGCCAGCACTCTGACCCCCGCAGGTGGGGGGGAAAAACTGTTTTTT.

The chain uses TRBV10-3 and TRBJ1-1, with TRBD1 identical over 8 bases. The CDR3 spans 13 residues. V lost 4 bases to trimming and J lost 9 bases; unmatched junction nucleotides: 7. CDR1 and CDR2 from the germline V gene are ENHRY and SYGVKD. Here the CDR3 DNA reads TGTGCCATCAGTGCCTTCGGACAGGGTAAAGCTTTCTTT. This sequence encodes CAISAFGQGKAFF.

The genes are TRBV27 and TRBJ2-2; perhaps TRBD1 as D (5 bases). The CDR3 totals 14 residues. Trimming removed 6 bases from V and 2 bases from J, with 10 bases in between. Germline loops: CDR1 MNHEY, CDR2 SMNVEV (reference sequence). The CDR3 loop reads CASSIDRNTGELFF. In DNA, the CDR3 is TGTGCCAGCAGCATTGACAGAAACACCGGGGAGCTGTTTTTT.